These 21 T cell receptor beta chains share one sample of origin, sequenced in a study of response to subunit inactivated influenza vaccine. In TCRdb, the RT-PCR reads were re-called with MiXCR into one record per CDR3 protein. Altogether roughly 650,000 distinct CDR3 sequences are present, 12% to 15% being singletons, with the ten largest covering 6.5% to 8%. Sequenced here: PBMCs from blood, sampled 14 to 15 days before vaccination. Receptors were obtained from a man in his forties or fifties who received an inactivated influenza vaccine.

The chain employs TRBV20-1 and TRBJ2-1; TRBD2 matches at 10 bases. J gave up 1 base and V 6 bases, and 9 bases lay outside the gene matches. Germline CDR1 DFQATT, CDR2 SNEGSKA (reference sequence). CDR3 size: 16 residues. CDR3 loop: CSAIPLAGVSYNEQFF. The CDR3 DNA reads TGCAGTGCCATACCCCTAGCGGGAGTGTCCTACAATGAGCAGTTCTTC.

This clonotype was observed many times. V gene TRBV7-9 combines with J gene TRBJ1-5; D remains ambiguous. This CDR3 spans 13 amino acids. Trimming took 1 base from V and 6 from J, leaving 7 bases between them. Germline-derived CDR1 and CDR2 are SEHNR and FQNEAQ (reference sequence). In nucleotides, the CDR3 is TGTGCCAGCAGCTTAGGGGTAGGTCAGCCCCAGCATTTT. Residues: CASSLGVGQPQHF.

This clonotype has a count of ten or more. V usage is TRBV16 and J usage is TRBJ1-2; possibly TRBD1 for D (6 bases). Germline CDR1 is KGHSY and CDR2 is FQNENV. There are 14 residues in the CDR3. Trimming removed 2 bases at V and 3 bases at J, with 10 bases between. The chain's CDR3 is CASSQGGWDYGYTF. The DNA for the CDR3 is TGTGCCAGCAGCCAAGGGGGCTGGGACTATGGCTACACCTTC.

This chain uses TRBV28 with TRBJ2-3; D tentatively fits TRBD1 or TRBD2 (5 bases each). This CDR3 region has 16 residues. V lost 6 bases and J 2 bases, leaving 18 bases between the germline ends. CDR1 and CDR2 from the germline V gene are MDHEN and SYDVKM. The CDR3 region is CASSRRGRGYTDTQYF. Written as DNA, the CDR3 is TGTGCCAGCAGCCGTCGAGGTCGGGGCTACACAGATACGCAGTATTTT.

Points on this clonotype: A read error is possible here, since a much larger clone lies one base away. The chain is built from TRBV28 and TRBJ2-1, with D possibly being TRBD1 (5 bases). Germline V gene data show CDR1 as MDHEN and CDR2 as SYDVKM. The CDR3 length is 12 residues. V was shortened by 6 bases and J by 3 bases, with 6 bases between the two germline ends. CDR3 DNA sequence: TGTGCCAGCAGGGACAACTACAATGAGCAGTTCTTC. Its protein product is CASRDNYNEQFF.

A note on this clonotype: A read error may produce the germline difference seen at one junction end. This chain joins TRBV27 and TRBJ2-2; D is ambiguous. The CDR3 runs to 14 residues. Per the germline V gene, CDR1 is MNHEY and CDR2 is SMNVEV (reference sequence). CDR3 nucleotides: TGTGCCTGCAGTTTCTCAGCCTACACCGGGGAGCTGTTTTTT. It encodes CACSFSAYTGELFF.

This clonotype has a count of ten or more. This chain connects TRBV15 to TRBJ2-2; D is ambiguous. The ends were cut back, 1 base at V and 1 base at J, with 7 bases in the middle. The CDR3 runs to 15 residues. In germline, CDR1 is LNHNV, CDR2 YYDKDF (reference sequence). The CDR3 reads CATSRGSVNTGELFF. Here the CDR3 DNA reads TGTGCCACCAGCAGAGGTTCGGTGAACACCGGGGAGCTGTTTTTT. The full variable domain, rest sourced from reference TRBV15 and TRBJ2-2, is DAMVIQNPRYQVTQFGKPVTLSCSQTLNHNVMYWYQQKSSQAPKLLFHYYDKDFNNEADTPDNFQSRRPNTSFCFLDIRSPGLGDTAMYLCATSRGSVNTGELFFGEGSRLTVL.

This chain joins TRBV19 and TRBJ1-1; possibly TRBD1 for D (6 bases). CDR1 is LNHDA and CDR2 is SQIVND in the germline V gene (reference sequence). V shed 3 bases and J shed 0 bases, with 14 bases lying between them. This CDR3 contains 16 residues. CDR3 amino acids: CASSISTGAMNTEAFF. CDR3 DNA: TGTGCCAGTAGTATTTCGACGGGGGCGATGAACACTGAAGCTTTCTTT. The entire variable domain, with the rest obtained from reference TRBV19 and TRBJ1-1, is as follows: DGGITQSPKYLFRKEGQNVTLSCEQNLNHDAMYWYRQDPGQGLRLIYYSQIVNDFQKGDIAEGYSVSREKKESFPLTVTSAQKNPTAFYLCASSISTGAMNTEAFFGQGTRLTVV.

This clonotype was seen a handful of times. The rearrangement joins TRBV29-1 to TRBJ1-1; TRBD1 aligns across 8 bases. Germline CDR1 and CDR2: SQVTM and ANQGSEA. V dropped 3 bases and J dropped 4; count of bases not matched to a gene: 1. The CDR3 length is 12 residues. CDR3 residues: CSVDTGGTEAFF. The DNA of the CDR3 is TGCAGCGTTGATACAGGGGGCACTGAAGCTTTCTTT.

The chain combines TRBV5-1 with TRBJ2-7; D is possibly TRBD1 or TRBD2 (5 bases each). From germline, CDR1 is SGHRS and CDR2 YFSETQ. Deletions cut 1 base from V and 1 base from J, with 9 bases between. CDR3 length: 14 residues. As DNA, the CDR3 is TGCGCCAGCAGCTTGTTGGGGGAATCCTACGAGCAGTACTTC. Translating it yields CASSLLGESYEQYF.

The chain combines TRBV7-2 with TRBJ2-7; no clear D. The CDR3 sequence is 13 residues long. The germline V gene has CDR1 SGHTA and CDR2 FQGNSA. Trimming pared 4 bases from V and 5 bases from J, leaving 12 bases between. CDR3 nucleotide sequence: TGTGCCAGCAGCTCCTATAACTTGGACGAGCAGTACTTC. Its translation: CASSSYNLDEQYF.

The CDR3 here is CASSERDTQHF. The CDR3 nucleotides are TGCGCCAGCAGCGAGCGGGATACGCAGCATTTT. The chain couples TRBV5-1 to TRBJ2-3, with D unclear. The last part of the DNA fits TRBJ1-5 better; the J call may be wrong. This CDR3 has 11 amino acids. The germline V gene encodes CDR1 SGHRS and CDR2 YFSETQ.

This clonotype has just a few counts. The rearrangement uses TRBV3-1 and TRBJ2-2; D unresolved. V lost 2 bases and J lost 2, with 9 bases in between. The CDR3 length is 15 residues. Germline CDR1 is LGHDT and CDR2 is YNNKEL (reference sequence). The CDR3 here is CASSQFLSNTGELFF. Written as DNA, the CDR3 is TGTGCCAGCAGCCAATTTTTGTCCAACACCGGGGAGCTGTTTTTT.

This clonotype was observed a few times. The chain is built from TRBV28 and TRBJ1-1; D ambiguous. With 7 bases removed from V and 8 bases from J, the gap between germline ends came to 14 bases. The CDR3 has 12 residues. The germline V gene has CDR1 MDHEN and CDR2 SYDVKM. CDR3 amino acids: CASTTPRKEAFF. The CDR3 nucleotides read TGTGCCAGCACCACCCCGAGAAAAGAAGCTTTCTTT. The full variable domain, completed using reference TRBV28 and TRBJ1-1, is DVKVTQSSRYLVKRTGEKVFLECVQDMDHENMFWYRQDPGLGLRLIYFSYDVKMKEKGDIPEGYSVSREKKERFSLILESASTNQTSMYLCASTTPRKEAFFGQGTRLTVV.

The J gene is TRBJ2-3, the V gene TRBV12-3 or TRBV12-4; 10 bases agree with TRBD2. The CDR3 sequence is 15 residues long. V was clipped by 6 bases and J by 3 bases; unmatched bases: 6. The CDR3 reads CASSPVAGGTDTQYF. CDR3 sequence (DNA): TGTGCCAGCAGCCCCGTAGCGGGAGGTACAGATACGCAGTATTTT.

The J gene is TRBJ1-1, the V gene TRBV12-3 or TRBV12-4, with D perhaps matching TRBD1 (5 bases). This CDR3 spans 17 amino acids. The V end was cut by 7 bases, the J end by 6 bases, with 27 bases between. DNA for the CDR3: TGTGCCAGCACCGTTTTGGAGGAACTAAGACGGGGGGCTGAAGCTTTCTTT. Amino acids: CASTVLEELRRGAEAFF.

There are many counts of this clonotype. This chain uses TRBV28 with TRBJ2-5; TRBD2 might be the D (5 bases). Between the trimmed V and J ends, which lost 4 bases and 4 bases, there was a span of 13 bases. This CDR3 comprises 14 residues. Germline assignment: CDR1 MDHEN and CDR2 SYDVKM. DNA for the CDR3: TGTGCCAGCAGTTCCCCTAGCATCCCAGAGACCCAGTACTTC. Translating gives CASSSPSIPETQYF.

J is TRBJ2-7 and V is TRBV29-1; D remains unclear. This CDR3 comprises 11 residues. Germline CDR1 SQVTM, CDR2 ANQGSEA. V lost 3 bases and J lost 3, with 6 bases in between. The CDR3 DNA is TGCAGCGTTGATATCCACTACGAGCAGTACTTC. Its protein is CSVDIHYEQYF.

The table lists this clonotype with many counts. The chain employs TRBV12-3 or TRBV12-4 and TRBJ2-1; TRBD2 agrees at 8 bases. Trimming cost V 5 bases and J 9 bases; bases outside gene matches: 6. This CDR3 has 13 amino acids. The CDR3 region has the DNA TGTGCCAGCAGTCTGGGACTAGGAGGTGAGCAGTTCTTC. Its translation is CASSLGLGGEQFF.

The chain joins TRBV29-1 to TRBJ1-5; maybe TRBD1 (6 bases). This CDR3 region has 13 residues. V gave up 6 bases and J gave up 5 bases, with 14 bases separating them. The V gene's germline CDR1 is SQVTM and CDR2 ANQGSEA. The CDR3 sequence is CSVQQGLDQPQHF. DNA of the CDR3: TGCAGCGTCCAACAGGGCCTCGATCAGCCCCAGCATTTT.

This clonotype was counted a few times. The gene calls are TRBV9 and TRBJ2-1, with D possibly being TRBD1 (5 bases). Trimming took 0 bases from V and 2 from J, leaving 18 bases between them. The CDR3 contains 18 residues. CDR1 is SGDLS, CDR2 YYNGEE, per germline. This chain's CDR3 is CASSVATRRGRAYNEQFF. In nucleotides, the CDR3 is TGTGCCAGCAGCGTAGCTACTCGTCGTGGCAGGGCCTACAATGAGCAGTTCTTC.